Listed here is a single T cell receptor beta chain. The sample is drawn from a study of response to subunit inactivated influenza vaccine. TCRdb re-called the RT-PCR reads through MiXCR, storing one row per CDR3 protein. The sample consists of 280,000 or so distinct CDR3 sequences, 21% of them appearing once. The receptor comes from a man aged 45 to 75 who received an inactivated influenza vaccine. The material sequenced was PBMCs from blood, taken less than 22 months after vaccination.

The CDR3 protein is CASSVRTDSYNEQFF. For the CDR3, the DNA is TGTGCCAGCAGTGTAAGGACAGACTCCTACAATGAGCAGTTCTTC. The rearrangement joins TRBV6-1 to TRBJ2-1; TRBD1 is a possible D gene (6 bases). This CDR3 contains 15 residues. Trimming stripped 4 bases from V and 0 bases from J, with 10 bases between. Germline V gene lookup returns CDR1 MNHNS and CDR2 SASEGT.